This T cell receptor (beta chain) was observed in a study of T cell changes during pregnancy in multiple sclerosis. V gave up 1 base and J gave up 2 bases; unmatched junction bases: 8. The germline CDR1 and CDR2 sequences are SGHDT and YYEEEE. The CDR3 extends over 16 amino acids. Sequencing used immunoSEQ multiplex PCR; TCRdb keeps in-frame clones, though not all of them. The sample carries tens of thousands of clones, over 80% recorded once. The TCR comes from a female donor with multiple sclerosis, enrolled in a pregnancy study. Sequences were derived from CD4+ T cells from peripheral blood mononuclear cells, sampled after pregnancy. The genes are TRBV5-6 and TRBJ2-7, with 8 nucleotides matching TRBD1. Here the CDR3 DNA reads TGTGCCAGCAGCTTGATAAGAGGGACAGGTCCCTACGAGCAGTACTTC. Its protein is CASSLIRGTGPYEQYF.